This is a list of T cell receptor beta chains from one sample in a study of identical twins' blood T cells. TCRdb recomputed calls from the 5' RACE reads with MiXCR, one row per CDR3 protein. The sample records 300,000 to 450,000 distinct CDR3 sequences, 28% being singletons. Material: PBMCs. These receptors were collected from a woman aged 18-49 years in good health. Both conserved end residues are part of each CDR3. D genes are given only for firm matches. Only part of the rows carry a size: once, few, many, or a class if the clone is expanded.

cdr3_length	d_call	clone_size	j_call	v_call	cdr3_nt	cdr3_aa
14	-	few	TRBJ2-1	TRBV3-1	TGTGCCAGCAGCCAGCCTTGGTTGAACAATGAGCAGTTCTTC	CASSQPWLNNEQFF
14	-	few	TRBJ1-2	TRBV6-5	TGTGCCAGCAGCGAGGGGACTTCCCGATTAGGCTACACCTTC	CASSEGTSRLGYTF
13	-	-	TRBJ2-1	TRBV11-2	TGTGCCGGCAGCTTACTCTTGGGCAATGAGCAGTTCTTC	CAGSLLLGNEQFF
14	-	few	TRBJ1-4	TRBV7-9	TGTGCCAGCAGCAAGCCGGGCCTGGGGTGGAAACTGTTTTTT	CASSKPGLGWKLFF
13	TRBD1	many	TRBJ1-1	TRBV20-1	TGCAGTGCTAGGCAACAGGGGACTTCCACAGCTTTCTTT	CSARQQGTSTAFF
12	-	-	TRBJ2-1	TRBV6-2/TRBV6-3	TGTGCCAGCAGTTGGGAGTACAATGAGCAGTTCTTC	CASSWEYNEQFF
13	-	few	TRBJ1-2	TRBV2	TGTGCCAGCGGTACGGAGGGGCTAGTTGGCTACACCTTC	CASGTEGLVGYTF
11	-	-	TRBJ1-2	TRBV10-3	TGTGCCATCAGGGTAGATGCTGGCTACACCTTC	CAIRVDAGYTF
13	TRBD2	few	TRBJ2-3	TRBV20-1	TGCAGTGCTCCCGGGGGGGGCCAAGATACGCAGTATTTT	CSAPGGGQDTQYF
16	-	-	TRBJ1-1	TRBV19	TGTGCCAGTAGTATAGATCCTCGTGGGGGGAACACTGAAGCTTTCTTT	CASSIDPRGGNTEAFF
14	-	many	TRBJ1-1	TRBV5-1	TGCGCCAGCAGCATGGGACCTGATAGCACTGAAGCTTTCTTT	CASSMGPDSTEAFF
14	-	-	TRBJ2-7	TRBV10-1	TGCGCCAGCAGTGAGGGCCCAGCCTCCTACGAGCAGTACTTC	CASSEGPASYEQYF
13	-	-	TRBJ1-1	TRBV5-1	TGCGCCGGCAGCTTGACGGTGAACACTGAAGCTTTCTTT	CAGSLTVNTEAFF
17	-	-	TRBJ1-5	TRBV11-2	TGTGCCAGCAGCTTAGGGATGGGGGCAGTTGGCAATCAGCCCCAGCATTTT	CASSLGMGAVGNQPQHF
14	-	few	TRBJ2-3	TRBV5-1	TGCGCCAGCAGCTTGGTATCCCTCACAGATACGCAGTATTTT	CASSLVSLTDTQYF
13	TRBD2	-	TRBJ2-7	TRBV20-1	TGCAGTGCTAGTCTTCTCCTAGCGGGCGAGCAGTACTTC	CSASLLLAGEQYF
14	TRBD2	many	TRBJ2-1	TRBV5-4	TGTGCCAGCAGCCTGAGCGGGACGGTCGATGAGCAGTTCTTC	CASSLSGTVDEQFF
14	-	few	TRBJ2-2	TRBV29-1	TGCAGCGTTCCAAGGGGGACGAACACCGGGGAGCTGTTTTTT	CSVPRGTNTGELFF
13	-	-	TRBJ2-3	TRBV18	TGTGCCAGCTCACCGGGGGTGACAGAAACGCAGTATTTT	CASSPGVTETQYF
11	-	few	TRBJ1-1	TRBV29-1	TGCAGCGGCACCGTGGACACTGAAGCTTTCTTT	CSGTVDTEAFF
12	TRBD1	-	TRBJ1-2	TRBV6-2/TRBV6-3	TGTGCCAGCAACGACAGGGGGTTGCGCTACACCTTC	CASNDRGLRYTF
13	-	-	TRBJ1-2	TRBV6-6	TGTGCCAGCAGTTACCTGGTGAACTATGGCTACACCTTC	CASSYLVNYGYTF
13	-	few	TRBJ1-4	TRBV29-1	TGCAGCGTTTCCCCAGGGACTAATGAAAAACTGTTTTTT	CSVSPGTNEKLFF
12	-	many	TRBJ2-1	TRBV28	TGTGCCAGCAGTTTGACCCGAAATGAGCAGTTCTTC	CASSLTRNEQFF
15	-	-	TRBJ1-5	TRBV6-5	TGTGCCAGCAGTTACTCGATGGGAACTAATCAGCCCCAGCATTTT	CASSYSMGTNQPQHF
12	-	-	TRBJ2-3	TRBV3-1	TGTGCCAGCAGCCAAGACGTCCCTTTCCAGTATTTT	CASSQDVPFQYF
14	-	few	TRBJ1-1	TRBV5-1	TGCGCCAGCAGCTTCGCAGGGGTGGGCACTGAAGCTTTCTTT	CASSFAGVGTEAFF
11	-	few	TRBJ1-6	TRBV7-2	TGTGCCAGCAGCCGGGACACTCCCCTCCACTTT	CASSRDTPLHF
13	-	few	TRBJ1-2	TRBV7-2	TGTGCCAGCAGCTTAGATGCGGCCTATGGCTACACCTTC	CASSLDAAYGYTF
14	-	-	TRBJ2-2	TRBV9	TGTGCCAGCAACTTACAGGGTAACACCGGGGAGCTGTTTTTT	CASNLQGNTGELFF
17	TRBD1	-	TRBJ1-1	TRBV11-2	TGTGCCAGCAGCTTAGCTGCCCCGGGACAGGGGAACACTGAAGCTTTCTTT	CASSLAAPGQGNTEAFF
13	-	-	TRBJ2-7	TRBV7-9	TGTGCCAGCAGCTTAGATCCCGTCTACGAGCAGTACTTC	CASSLDPVYEQYF
14	-	-	TRBJ2-7	TRBV18	TGTGCCAGCTCTCGGGGGACTCCCCCGGATGAGCAGTACTTC	CASSRGTPPDEQYF
13	-	few	TRBJ2-7	TRBV5-1	TGCGCCAGCAGCTTGTCAGCCGCCTACGAGCAGTACTTC	CASSLSAAYEQYF
15	-	few	TRBJ1-1	TRBV29-1	TGCAGCGTTGAAGATCGGGAAGGGGTTAACACTGAAGCTTTCTTT	CSVEDREGVNTEAFF
13	-	few	TRBJ2-6	TRBV3-1	TGTGCCAGCAGCCCTTCGGTGGCCAACGTCCTGACTTTC	CASSPSVANVLTF
14	-	many	TRBJ2-3	TRBV5-1	TGCGCCAGCAGGTCAGTCGGCAGCACAGATACGCAGTATTTT	CASRSVGSTDTQYF
11	-	few	TRBJ1-1	TRBV29-1	TGCAGCGTTAGCCCCGAACGGACAGCTTTCTTT	CSVSPERTAFF
14	-	-	TRBJ2-2	TRBV19	TGCGCCAGTACTTCAAGCAGGAGAAGCGGGGAGCTGTTTTTT	CASTSSRRSGELFF
10	-	many	TRBJ1-1	TRBV29-1	TGCAGCGTTCAGATCACTGAAGCTTTCTTT	CSVQITEAFF